This paragraph reports one T cell receptor (beta chain). These data originate in a study of blood T cell repertoires in COVID-19. The authors' processing: It was from reference gene primer amplification that nucleated cell counts were estimated. Profiled with immunoSEQ multiplex PCR; TCRdb holds only in-frame clones, not every one. The V and J calls and the clone size are those of that table, but D and trimming were determined from the DNA. This repertoire shows roughly 56,000 clones, 80% to 95% found once; its top ten account for less than 7.5%. The CDR3 runs to 14 residues. Germline-derived CDR1 and CDR2 are SEHNR and FQNEAQ (reference sequence). The V end was cut by 3 bases, the J end by 0 bases, with 6 bases between.

This TCR derives from a man aged 50-60 years with active COVID-19. The sample was peripheral blood. The chain combines TRBV7-9 with TRBJ2-4; D is uncertain. The CDR3 DNA follows: TGTGCCAGCAGCTTGGGCGCAGCCAAAAACATTCAGTACTTC. Its translation: CASSLGAAKNIQYF. Full variable domain (remainder filled in from reference TRBV7-9 and TRBJ2-4): DTGVSQNPRHKITKRGQNVTFRCDPISEHNRLYWYRQTLGQGPEFLTYFQNEAQLEKSRLLSDRFSAERPKGSFSTLEIQRTEQGDSAMYLCASSLGAAKNIQYFGAGTRLSVL.